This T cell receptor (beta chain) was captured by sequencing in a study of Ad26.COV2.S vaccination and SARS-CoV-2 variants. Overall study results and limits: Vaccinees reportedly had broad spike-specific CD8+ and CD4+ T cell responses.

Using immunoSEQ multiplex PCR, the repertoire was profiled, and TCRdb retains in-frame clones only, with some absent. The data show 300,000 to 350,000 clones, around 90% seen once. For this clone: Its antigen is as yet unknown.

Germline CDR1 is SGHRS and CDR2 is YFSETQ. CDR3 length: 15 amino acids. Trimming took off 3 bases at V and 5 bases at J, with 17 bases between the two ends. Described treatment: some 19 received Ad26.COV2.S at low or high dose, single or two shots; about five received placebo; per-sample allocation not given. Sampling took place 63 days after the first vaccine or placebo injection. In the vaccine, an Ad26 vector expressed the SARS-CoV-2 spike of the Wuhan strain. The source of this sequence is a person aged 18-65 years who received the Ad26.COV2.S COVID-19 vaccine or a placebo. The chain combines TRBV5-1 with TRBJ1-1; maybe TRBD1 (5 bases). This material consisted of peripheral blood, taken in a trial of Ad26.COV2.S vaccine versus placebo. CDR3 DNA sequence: TGCGCCAGCAGCTCCCGGGACCGGGTGGTAACTGAAGCTTTCTTT. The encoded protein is CASSSRDRVVTEAFF.